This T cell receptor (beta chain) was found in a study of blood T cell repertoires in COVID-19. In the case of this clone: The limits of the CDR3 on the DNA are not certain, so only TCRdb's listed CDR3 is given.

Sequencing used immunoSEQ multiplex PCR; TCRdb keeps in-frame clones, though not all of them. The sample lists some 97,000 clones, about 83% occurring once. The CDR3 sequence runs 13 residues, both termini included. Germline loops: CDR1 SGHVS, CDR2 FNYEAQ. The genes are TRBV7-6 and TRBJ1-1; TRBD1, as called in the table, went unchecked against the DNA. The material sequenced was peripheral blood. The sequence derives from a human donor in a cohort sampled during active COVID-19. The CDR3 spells CASSLVGTGIRFF.